This TCR beta chain was captured in a study of read filtering for tumor transcriptome and immune sequencing. This clonotype showed up many times. V was clipped by 0 bases and J by 5 bases; unmatched bases: 6. Germline V lookup: CDR1 SGHRS, CDR2 YFSETQ. The CDR3 totals 15 residues. The library was built from about 400 ng RNA with molecular barcoded adaptors for alpha/delta and beta/gamma chains. TCRdb re-analysed the reads in MiXCR, keeping a single row per CDR3 protein. The sample has fewer than 150,000 distinct CDR3 sequences; 13% are singletons. The specimen was a population of CD138-negative cells sorted from bone marrow. This TCR came from a donor at least 40 years old with multiple myeloma. V gene TRBV5-1 combines with J gene TRBJ2-5; 8 bases fit TRBD2. The CDR3 DNA sequence: TGCGCCAGCAGCTTGGATGGGACTAGGCTTGAGACCCAGTACTTC. It is translated as CASSLDGTRLETQYF.